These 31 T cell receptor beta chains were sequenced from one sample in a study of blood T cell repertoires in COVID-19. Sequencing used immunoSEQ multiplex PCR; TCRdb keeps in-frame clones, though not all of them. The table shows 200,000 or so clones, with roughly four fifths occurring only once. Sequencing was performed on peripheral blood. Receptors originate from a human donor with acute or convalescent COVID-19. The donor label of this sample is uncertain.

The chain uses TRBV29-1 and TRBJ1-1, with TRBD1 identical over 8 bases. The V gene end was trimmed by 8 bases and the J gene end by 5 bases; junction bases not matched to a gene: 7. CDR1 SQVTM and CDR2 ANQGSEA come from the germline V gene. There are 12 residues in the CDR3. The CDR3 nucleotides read TGCAGCACAAGGACAGGGAGAACTGAAGCTTTCTTT. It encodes CSTRTGRTEAFF.

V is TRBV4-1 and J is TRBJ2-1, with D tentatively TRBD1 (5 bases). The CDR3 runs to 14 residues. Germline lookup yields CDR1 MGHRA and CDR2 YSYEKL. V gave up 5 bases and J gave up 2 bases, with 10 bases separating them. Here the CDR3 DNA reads TGCGCCAGCAGCTACGACAGAACCTACAATGAGCAGTTCTTC. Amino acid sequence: CASSYDRTYNEQFF.

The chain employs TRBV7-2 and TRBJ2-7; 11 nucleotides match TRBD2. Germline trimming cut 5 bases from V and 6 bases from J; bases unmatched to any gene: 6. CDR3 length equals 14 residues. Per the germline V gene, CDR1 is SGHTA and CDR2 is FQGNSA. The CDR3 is CASSPSGRIGEQYF. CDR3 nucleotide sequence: TGTGCCAGCAGCCCTAGCGGGAGGATTGGCGAGCAGTACTTC.

CDR3 loop: CSASDSNEQYF. The CDR3 nucleotides read TGCAGTGCTAGTGATAGCAACGAGCAGTACTTC. The chain employs TRBV20-1 and TRBJ2-7; unclear D gene. This CDR3 spans 11 amino acids. With 3 bases removed from V and 5 bases from J, the gap between germline ends came to 8 bases. Looked up from germline, CDR1 is DFQATT and CDR2 is SNEGSKA (reference sequence).

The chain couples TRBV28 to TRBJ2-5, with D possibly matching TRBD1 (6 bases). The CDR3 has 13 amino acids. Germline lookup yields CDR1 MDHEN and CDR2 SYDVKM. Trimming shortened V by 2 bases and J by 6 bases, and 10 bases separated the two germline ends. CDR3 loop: CASSLLQGQTQYF. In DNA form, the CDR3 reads TGTGCCAGCAGTTTACTTCAGGGGCAGACCCAGTACTTC.

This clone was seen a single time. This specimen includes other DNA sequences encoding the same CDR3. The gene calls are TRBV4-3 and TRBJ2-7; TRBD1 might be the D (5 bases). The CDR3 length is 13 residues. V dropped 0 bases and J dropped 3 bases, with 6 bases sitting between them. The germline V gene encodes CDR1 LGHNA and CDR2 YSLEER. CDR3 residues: CASSQERGYEQYF. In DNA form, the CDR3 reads TGCGCCAGCAGCCAAGAAAGGGGCTACGAGCAGTACTTC.

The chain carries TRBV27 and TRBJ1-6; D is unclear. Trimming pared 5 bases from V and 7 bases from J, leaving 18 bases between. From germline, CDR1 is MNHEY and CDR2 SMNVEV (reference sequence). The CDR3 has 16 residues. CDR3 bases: TGTGCCAGCAGTCCATGGACCTTCACGGGGAATTCACCCCTCCACTTT. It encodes CASSPWTFTGNSPLHF.

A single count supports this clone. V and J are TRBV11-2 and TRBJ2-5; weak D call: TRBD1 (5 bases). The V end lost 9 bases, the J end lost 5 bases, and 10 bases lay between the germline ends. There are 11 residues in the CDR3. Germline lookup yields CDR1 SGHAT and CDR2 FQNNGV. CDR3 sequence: CASRSGETQYF. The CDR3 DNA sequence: TGTGCCAGTCGATCAGGGGAGACCCAGTACTTC.

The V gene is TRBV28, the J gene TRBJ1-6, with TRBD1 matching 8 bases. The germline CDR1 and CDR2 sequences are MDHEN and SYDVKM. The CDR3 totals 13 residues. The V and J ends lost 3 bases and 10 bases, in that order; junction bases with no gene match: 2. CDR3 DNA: TGTGCCAGCAGTTTGACAGGGGACTCACCCCTCCACTTT. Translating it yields CASSLTGDSPLHF.

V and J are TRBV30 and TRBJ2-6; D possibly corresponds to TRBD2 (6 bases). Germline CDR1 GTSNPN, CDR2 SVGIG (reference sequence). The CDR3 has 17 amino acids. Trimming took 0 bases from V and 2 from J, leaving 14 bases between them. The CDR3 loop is CAWSVAGVGAGANVLTF. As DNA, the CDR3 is TGTGCCTGGAGTGTAGCGGGTGTGGGGGCTGGGGCCAACGTCCTGACTTTC.

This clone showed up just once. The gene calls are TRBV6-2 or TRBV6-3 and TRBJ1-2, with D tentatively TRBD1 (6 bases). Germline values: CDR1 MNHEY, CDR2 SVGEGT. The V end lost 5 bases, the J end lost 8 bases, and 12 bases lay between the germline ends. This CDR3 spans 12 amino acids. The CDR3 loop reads CASSMRTDGYTF. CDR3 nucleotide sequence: TGTGCCAGCAGTATGAGGACAGACGGCTACACCTTC.

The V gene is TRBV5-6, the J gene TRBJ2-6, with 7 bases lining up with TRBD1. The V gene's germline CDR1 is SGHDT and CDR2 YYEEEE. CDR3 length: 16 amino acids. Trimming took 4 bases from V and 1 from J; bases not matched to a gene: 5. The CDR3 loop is CASSRKTGSGANVLTF. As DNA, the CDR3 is TGTGCCAGCAGCAGGAAGACAGGGTCTGGGGCCAACGTCCTGACTTTC.

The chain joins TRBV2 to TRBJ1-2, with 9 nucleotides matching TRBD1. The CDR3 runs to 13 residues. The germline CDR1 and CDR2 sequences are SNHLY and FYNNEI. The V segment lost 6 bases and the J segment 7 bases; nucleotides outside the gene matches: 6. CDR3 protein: CASRQGATGGYTF. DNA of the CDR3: TGTGCCAGCAGACAGGGGGCAACGGGTGGCTACACCTTC.

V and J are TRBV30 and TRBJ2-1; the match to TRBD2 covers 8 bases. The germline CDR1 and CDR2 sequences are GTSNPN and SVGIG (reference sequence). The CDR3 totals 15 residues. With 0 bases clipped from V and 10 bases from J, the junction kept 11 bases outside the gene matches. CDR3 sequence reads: CAWSVGESAGDEQFF. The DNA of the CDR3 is TGTGCCTGGAGTGTAGGGGAGTCAGCGGGAGACGAGCAGTTCTTC.

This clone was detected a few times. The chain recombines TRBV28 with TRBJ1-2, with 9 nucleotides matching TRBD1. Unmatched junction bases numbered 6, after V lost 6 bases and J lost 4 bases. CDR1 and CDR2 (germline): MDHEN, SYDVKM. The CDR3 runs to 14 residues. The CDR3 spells CASRPGQGSYGYTF. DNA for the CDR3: TGTGCCAGCAGGCCGGGACAGGGAAGCTATGGCTACACCTTC.

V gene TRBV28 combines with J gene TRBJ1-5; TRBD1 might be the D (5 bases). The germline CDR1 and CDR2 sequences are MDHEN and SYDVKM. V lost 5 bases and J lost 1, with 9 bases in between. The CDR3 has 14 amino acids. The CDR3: CASSTGGSNQPQHF. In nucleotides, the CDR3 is TGTGCCAGCAGTACCGGGGGGAGCAATCAGCCCCAGCATTTT.

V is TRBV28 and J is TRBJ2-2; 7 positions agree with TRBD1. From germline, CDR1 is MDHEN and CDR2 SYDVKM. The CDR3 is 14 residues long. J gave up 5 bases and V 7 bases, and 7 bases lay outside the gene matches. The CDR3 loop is CASTSQGSTGELFF. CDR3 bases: TGTGCCAGCACTTCACAGGGGTCTACCGGGGAGCTGTTTTTT.

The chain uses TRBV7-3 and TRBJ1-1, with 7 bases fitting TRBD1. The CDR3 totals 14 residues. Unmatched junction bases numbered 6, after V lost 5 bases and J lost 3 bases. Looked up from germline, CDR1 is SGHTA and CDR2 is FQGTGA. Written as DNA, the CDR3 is TGTGCCAGCAGCCCGACAGGGTTCGACACTGAAGCTTTCTTT. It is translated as CASSPTGFDTEAFF.

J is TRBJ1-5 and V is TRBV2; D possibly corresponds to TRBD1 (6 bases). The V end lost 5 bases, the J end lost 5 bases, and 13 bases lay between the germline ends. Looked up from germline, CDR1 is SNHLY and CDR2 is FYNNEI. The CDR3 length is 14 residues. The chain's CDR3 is CASSLTGKDQPQHF. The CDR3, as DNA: TGTGCCAGCAGTCTGACAGGAAAAGATCAGCCCCAGCATTTT. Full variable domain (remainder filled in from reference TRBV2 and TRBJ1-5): EPEVTQTPSHQVTQMGQEVILRCVPISNHLYFYWYRQILGQKVEFLVSFYNNEISEKSEIFDDQFSVERPDGSNFTLKIRSTKLEDSAMYFCASSLTGKDQPQHFGDGTRLSIL.

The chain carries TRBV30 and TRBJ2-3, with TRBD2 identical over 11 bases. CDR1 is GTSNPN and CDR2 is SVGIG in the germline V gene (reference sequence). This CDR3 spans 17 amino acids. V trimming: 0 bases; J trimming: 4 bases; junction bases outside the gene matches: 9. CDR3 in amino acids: CAWSVSLTSGSPDTQYF. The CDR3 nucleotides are TGTGCCTGGAGTGTGAGCCTAACTAGCGGGAGCCCAGATACGCAGTATTTT. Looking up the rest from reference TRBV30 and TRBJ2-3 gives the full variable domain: SQTIHQWPATLVQPVGSPLSLECTVEGTSNPNLYWYRQAAGRGLQLLFYSVGIGQISSEVPQNLSASRPQDRQFILSSKKLLLSDSGFYLCAWSVSLTSGSPDTQYFGPGTRLTVL.

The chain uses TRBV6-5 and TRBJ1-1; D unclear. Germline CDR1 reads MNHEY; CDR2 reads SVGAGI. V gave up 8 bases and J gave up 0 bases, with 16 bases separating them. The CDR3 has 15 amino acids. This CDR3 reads CASAQPTGMNTEAFF. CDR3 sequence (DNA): TGTGCCAGCGCCCAGCCGACCGGGATGAACACTGAAGCTTTCTTT.

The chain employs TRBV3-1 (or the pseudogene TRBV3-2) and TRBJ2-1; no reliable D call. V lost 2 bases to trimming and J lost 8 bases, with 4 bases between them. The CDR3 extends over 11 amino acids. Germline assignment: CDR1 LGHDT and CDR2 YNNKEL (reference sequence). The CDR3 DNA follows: TGTGCCAGCAGCCAATCGGATGAGCAGTTCTTC. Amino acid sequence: CASSQSDEQFF.

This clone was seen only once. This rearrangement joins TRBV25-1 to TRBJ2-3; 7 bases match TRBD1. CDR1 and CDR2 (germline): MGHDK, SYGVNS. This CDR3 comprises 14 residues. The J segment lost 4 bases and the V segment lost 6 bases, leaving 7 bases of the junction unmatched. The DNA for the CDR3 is TGTGCCAGCAGACAGACAGGGAACCCAGATACGCAGTATTTT. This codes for CASRQTGNPDTQYF.

CDR3 bases: TGTGCCACCAGTGATTTTACTAGCGGGAGGAACAATGAGCAGTTCTTC. Translated: CATSDFTSGRNNEQFF. J is TRBJ2-1 and V is TRBV24-1; TRBD2 matches 12 bases. The CDR3 loop spans 16 amino acids. The J segment lost 5 bases and the V segment lost 1 base, leaving 2 bases of the junction unmatched. CDR1 is KGHDR and CDR2 is SFDVKD in the germline V gene.

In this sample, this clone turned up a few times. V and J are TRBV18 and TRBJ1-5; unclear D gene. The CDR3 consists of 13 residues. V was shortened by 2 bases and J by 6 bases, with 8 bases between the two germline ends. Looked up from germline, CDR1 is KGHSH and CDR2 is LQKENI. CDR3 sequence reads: CASSPASSQPQHF. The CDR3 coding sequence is TGTGCCAGCTCACCAGCATCCAGTCAGCCCCAGCATTTT.

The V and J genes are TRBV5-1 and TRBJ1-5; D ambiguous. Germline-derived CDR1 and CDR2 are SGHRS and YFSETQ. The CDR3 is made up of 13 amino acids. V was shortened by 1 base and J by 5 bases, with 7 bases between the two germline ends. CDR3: CASSLTRDQPQHF. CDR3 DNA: TGCGCCAGCAGCTTGACACGGGATCAGCCCCAGCATTTT.

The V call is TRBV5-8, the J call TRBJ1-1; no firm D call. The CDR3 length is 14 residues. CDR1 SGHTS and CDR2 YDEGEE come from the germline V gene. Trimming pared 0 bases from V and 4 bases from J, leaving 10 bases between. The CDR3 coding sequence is TGTGCCAGCAGCTTGGGGTCCGCGCGCACTGAAGCTTTCTTT. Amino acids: CASSLGSARTEAFF. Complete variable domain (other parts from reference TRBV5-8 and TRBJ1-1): EAGVTQSPTHLIKTRGQQATLRCSPISGHTSVYWYQQALGLGLQFLLWYDEGEERNRGNFPPRFSGRQFPNYSSELNVNALELEDSALYLCASSLGSARTEAFFGQGTRLTVV.

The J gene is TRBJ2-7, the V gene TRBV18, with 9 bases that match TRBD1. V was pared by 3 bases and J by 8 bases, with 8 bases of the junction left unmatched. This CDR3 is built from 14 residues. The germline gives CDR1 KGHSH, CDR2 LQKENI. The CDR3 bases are TGTGCCAGCTCACCGAGAGGGACAGGGTTTAAGCAGTACTTC. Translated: CASSPRGTGFKQYF. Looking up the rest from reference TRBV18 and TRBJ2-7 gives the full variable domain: NAGVMQNPRHLVRRRGQEARLRCSPMKGHSHVYWYRQLPEEGLKFMVYLQKENIIDESGMPKERFSAEFPKEGPSILRIQQVVRGDSAAYFCASSPRGTGFKQYFGPGTRLTVT.

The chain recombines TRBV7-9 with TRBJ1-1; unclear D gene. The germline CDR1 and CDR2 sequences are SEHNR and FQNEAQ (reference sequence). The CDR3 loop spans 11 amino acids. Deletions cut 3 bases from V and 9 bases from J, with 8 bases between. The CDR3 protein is CASSLGQKAFF. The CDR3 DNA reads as TGTGCCAGCAGCTTGGGCCAGAAAGCTTTCTTT. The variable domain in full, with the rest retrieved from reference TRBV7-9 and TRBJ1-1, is DTGVSQNPRHKITKRGQNVTFRCDPISEHNRLYWYRQTLGQGPEFLTYFQNEAQLEKSRLLSDRFSAERPKGSFSTLEIQRTEQGDSAMYLCASSLGQKAFFGQGTRLTVV.

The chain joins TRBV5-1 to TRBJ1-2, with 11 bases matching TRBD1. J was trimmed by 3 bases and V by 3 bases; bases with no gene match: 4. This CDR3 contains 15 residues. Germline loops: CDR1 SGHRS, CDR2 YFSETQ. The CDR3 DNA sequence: TGCGCCAGCAGCTCTGGGACAGGGGGTGACTATGGCTACACCTTC. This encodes CASSSGTGGDYGYTF.

The CDR3 sequence is CASSQGQGVDNEQFF. CDR3 in DNA: TGTGCCAGCAGCCAGGGACAGGGGGTCGACAATGAGCAGTTCTTC. V gene TRBV5-5 combines with J gene TRBJ2-1; 11 bases line up with TRBD1. Losses at the gene ends were 4 bases for V and 5 bases for J; bases not matched to a gene: 5. CDR1 is SGHKS, CDR2 YYEKEE, per germline (reference sequence). The CDR3 extends over 15 amino acids.